This T cell receptor (beta chain) was recorded in a study of blood T cell repertoires in COVID-19 (dated by TCRdb to about 2020). Context from the whole study: Samples covering the acute and convalescent phases of COVID-19 were provided by collaborators in the United States, Italy and Spain. The prospective study material was composed of cDNA or gDNA derived from T cells, B-cell-depleted T cells, or PBMCs. The dataset comprised deeply sampled blood TCRbeta repertoires from subjects exposed to, actively infected with, or recovered from COVID-19. A freely available public database, intended as a resource for researchers studying the immune response to SARS-CoV-2, is where the repertoires were released. The samples were drawn from the first 160 participants of the ongoing ImmuneRACE study and from 1,254 subjects provided by 6 global collaborators. Sample metadata almost always included a de-identified subject ID, COVID-19 status, age in years and sex. Where available, HLA class I and class II types were taken from metadata supplied by the sample provider and were not determined by assay-based typing. The investigation overall reported the following: How much clinical and demographic metadata was included differed by source and by participant, and the metadata was provided uncurated.

Another Seattle source contributed samples from volunteer blood donors who had recovered from COVID-19. Each collaborating institution followed its own protocols to collect whole blood in K2EDTA tubes. For TCRbeta analysis, collaborator samples were shipped as frozen whole blood, as isolated PBMCs, or as DNA extracted from either sample type. TCRbeta CDR3 regions were amplified from genomic DNA using the immunoSEQ Assay, a bias-controlled multiplex PCR. As for how the authors treated the data: Nucleated cell counts per sample were estimated from amplification of reference gene primers within the assay. To quantify the absolute abundance of each unique TCRbeta CDR3 rearrangement, sequence reads were collapsed and filtered. For each sample, productive Simpson clonality was calculated as the square root of Simpson's diversity index over productive rearrangements. TCRdb stores this immuneACCESS table with in-frame sequences only. Part of the clones is absent; in the studies checked, under half of the shortfall reflects unresolved V genes, and no reason is known for the rest. The V and J calls and clone size come from that table; D and trimming were worked out from the DNA. Across this sample there are a few hundred thousand clones, with approximately 92% seen only once. The top ten clones comprise 4.6% of the sample.

As regards this clone: Its antigen remains unidentified. At one end, the junction sequence differs from germline, possibly due to a read error.

CDR1 LGHNT and CDR2 FRNRAP were looked up in the germline V gene. Including the terminal cysteine and phenylalanine, the CDR3 comprises 13 residues. Of the read, only the CDR3 DNA is kept; its 39 bases are in frame from base 1. Sequenced material: peripheral blood. This clonotype was sampled from a woman aged 40-49 years who had recovered from COVID-19. The sequence links TRBV12-5 to TRBJ1-2; 8 middle bases align to TRBD1. The CDR3 region reads CASGPSSTGTGDF. The DNA reads TGTGCTAGTGGTCCATCATCTACCGGGACAGGAGACTTC.